The rows below give T cell receptor beta chains drawn from one sample of a study of identical twins. TCRdb redid the calling of the 5' RACE reads with MiXCR, one entry per CDR3 protein. The repertoire consists of roughly 750,000 distinct CDR3 sequences, with around 21% occurring once and the leading ten covering 4.3%. This sample also appeared in a second study, on T cells expressing NK-cell markers.

The sequenced sample was PBMCs. The receptors originated from a woman between 18 and 30 years old in good health. Each CDR3 is given with its conserved first and last residue. The D gene is left open where the match is weak. A clone size is listed for some rows: how often the clone was seen (once, few, many), or a class if it is expanded.

len	d_gene	abundance	j_gene	v_gene	CDR3nt	CDR3aa
13	TRBD2	few	TRBJ2-1	TRBV20-1	TGCAGTGCTAGCCTAGCGGGAGGCGATGAGCAGTTCTTC	CSASLAGGDEQFF
16	-	few	TRBJ1-4	TRBV3-1	TGTGCCAGCAGCCTGGGACACGCTGCAACTAATGAAAAACTGTTTTTT	CASSLGHAATNEKLFF
14	-	-	TRBJ2-2	TRBV9	TGTGCCAGCAGCTCCCACGGGGGCGGGGGGGAGCTGTTTTTT	CASSSHGGGGELFF
15	-	few	TRBJ1-1	TRBV20-1	TGCAGTGCTAGAGCCCACGCGGACGGGGGCACTGAAGCTTTCTTT	CSARAHADGGTEAFF
13	-	many	TRBJ1-3	TRBV12-3/TRBV12-4	TGTGCCAGCAGAACGACAGGAGTAAACACCATATATTTT	CASRTTGVNTIYF
16	TRBD1	few	TRBJ2-3	TRBV12-3/TRBV12-4	TGTGCCAGCACTCACCCGACGACAGGGCCTACAGATACGCAGTATTTT	CASTHPTTGPTDTQYF
12	-	few	TRBJ2-1	TRBV12-3/TRBV12-4	TGTGCCAGCAGTTTTACGCGGGCGGAGCAGTTCTTC	CASSFTRAEQFF
12	-	many	TRBJ2-3	TRBV12-3/TRBV12-4	TGTGCCAGCAGTTGGGGGAAAGATACGCAGTATTTT	CASSWGKDTQYF
12	TRBD1	many	TRBJ1-2	TRBV20-1	TGCAGTGCTGTTGGACAGGGACGGGGCTACACCTTC	CSAVGQGRGYTF
16	TRBD1	-	TRBJ2-3	TRBV6-5	TGTGCCAGCAGTTACGAGCCCACAGGGGGCCCAGATACGCAGTATTTT	CASSYEPTGGPDTQYF
12	-	few	TRBJ1-1	TRBV20-1	TGCAGTGCCAGACACCTGAACACTGAAGCTTTCTTT	CSARHLNTEAFF
13	-	-	TRBJ2-1	TRBV5-5	TGTGCCAGCAGCTTGGGGGACCGCAATGAGCAGTTCTTC	CASSLGDRNEQFF
11	-	few	TRBJ1-2	TRBV20-1	TGCAGTGCTAGGGACAGCTATGGCTACACCTTC	CSARDSYGYTF
15	TRBD2	-	TRBJ2-7	TRBV2	TGTGCCAGCACCGAAAGGACTAGCGGGGTCCACGAGCAGTACTTC	CASTERTSGVHEQYF
17	-	-	TRBJ2-3	TRBV12-3/TRBV12-4	TGTGCCAGCAGTCCCCTGGGGGGTAGCAGCCCCACAGATACGCAGTATTTT	CASSPLGGSSPTDTQYF
16	TRBD1	few	TRBJ1-1	TRBV6-5	TGTGCCAGCAGTAACTCCCGGGACAGGGGAAGCACTGAAGCTTTCTTT	CASSNSRDRGSTEAFF
16	-	few	TRBJ2-6	TRBV6-5	TGTGCCAGCAGTTACCCCCCTAGCTCTGGGGCCAACGTCCTGACTTTC	CASSYPPSSGANVLTF
14	-	few	TRBJ2-3	TRBV6-1	TGTGCCAGCCATAGGGGGGGCCGCACAGATACGCAGTATTTT	CASHRGGRTDTQYF
12	-	many	TRBJ1-2	TRBV12-3/TRBV12-4	TGTGCCAGCAGTTTAGGTGTTGGTGGCTACACCTTC	CASSLGVGGYTF
16	-	-	TRBJ2-1	TRBV5-1	TGCGCCAGCAGCTGGGACGGGCAGGGAGGAAACAATGAGCAGTTCTTC	CASSWDGQGGNNEQFF
14	-	-	TRBJ2-5	TRBV12-3/TRBV12-4	TGTGCCAGCAGCCCCCTCGGGGGCAAAGAGACCCAGTACTTC	CASSPLGGKETQYF
15	TRBD2	-	TRBJ2-5	TRBV5-1	TGCGCCAGCAGCCTTGGCGGGAGTAAACAAGAGACCCAGTACTTC	CASSLGGSKQETQYF
14	-	-	TRBJ2-7	TRBV7-9	TGTGCCAGCAGCTTACCAGGGGCTCCCTACGAGCAGTACTTC	CASSLPGAPYEQYF
15	TRBD1	few	TRBJ2-4	TRBV12-3/TRBV12-4	TGTGCCAGCAGTCTCGACAGGGACGCCAAAAACATTCAGTACTTC	CASSLDRDAKNIQYF
20	TRBD2	-	TRBJ2-5	TRBV20-1	TGCAGTGCTAGAGGCATCGGGCCTCAGCCGGGACTAGCAAACCAAGAGACCCAGTACTTC	CSARGIGPQPGLANQETQYF
18	TRBD2	many	TRBJ2-3	TRBV10-3	TGTGCCATCAGTGAGTCGACTAGCGGGGCCCGACACGAAGATACGCAGTATTTT	CAISESTSGARHEDTQYF
14	-	few	TRBJ2-7	TRBV9	TGTGCCAGCAGCGTCATGGACTGGTCCTACGAGCAGTACTTC	CASSVMDWSYEQYF
14	-	few	TRBJ1-1	TRBV5-1	TGCGCCAGCAGCTTGGGGGGCGATATCACTGAAGCTTTCTTT	CASSLGGDITEAFF
14	-	few	TRBJ1-3	TRBV29-1	TGCAGCGTTGGAGAGCCCGGCTCTGGAAACACCATATATTTT	CSVGEPGSGNTIYF
15	-	few	TRBJ2-2	TRBV4-3	TGCGCCAGCAGCCAGGGTCTAGGGACAACCGGGGAGCTGTTTTTT	CASSQGLGTTGELFF
11	-	many	TRBJ2-1	TRBV20-1	TGCAGTGCTCGAAAGGGTTGGGAGCAGTTCTTC	CSARKGWEQFF
14	-	-	TRBJ2-5	TRBV7-9	TGTGCCAGCAACCACGGTTCTCATCAAGAGACCCAGTACTTC	CASNHGSHQETQYF
17	TRBD2	-	TRBJ2-3	TRBV9	TGTGCCAGCAGCGTGAGCGGGGGGGCGAGGGTGACAGATACGCAGTATTTT	CASSVSGGARVTDTQYF
14	-	few	TRBJ2-2	TRBV4-3	TGCGCCAGCTCCCGCGCCATGAACACCGGGGAGCTGTTTTTT	CASSRAMNTGELFF
14	-	many	TRBJ1-1	TRBV12-3/TRBV12-4	TGTGCCAGCAGCTACATTACGGTGAACACTGAAGCTTTCTTT	CASSYITVNTEAFF
10	-	many	TRBJ1-6	TRBV9	TGTGCCGGCCTAGGGTGGCCCCTCCACTTT	CAGLGWPLHF
15	-	-	TRBJ1-1	TRBV25-1	TGTGCCAGCAGTCCCTCCGACCGTGGGATACCTGAAGCTTTCTTT	CASSPSDRGIPEAFF
11	-	many	TRBJ2-7	TRBV12-3/TRBV12-4	TGTGCCACGGGGACGGGGTACGAGCAGTACTTC	CATGTGYEQYF
11	-	few	TRBJ2-1	TRBV5-5	TGTGCCAGCAGGTTAGCGGTCGAGCAGTTCTTC	CASRLAVEQFF
13	-	-	TRBJ1-2	TRBV7-6	TGTGCCAGCAGCTTAGACCCTAGCGGTGGCTACACCTTC	CASSLDPSGGYTF
15	TRBD2	-	TRBJ2-7	TRBV19	TGTGCCAGTAGGCCGGGACTAGCGGGAGAGGACGAGCAGTACTTC	CASRPGLAGEDEQYF
17	-	-	TRBJ1-2	TRBV29-1	TGCAGCGTTGATCCTCTGTCTGACTTGGATTTTGTCCATGGCTACACCTTC	CSVDPLSDLDFVHGYTF
13	-	-	TRBJ1-4	TRBV6-1	TGTGCCAGCAAGGAGGGACGAAGAGAAAAACTGTTTTTT	CASKEGRREKLFF
13	-	-	TRBJ2-5	TRBV20-1	TGCAGTGCTAGAGATCACGCCCCGGAGACCCAGTACTTC	CSARDHAPETQYF
18	-	-	TRBJ2-2	TRBV12-3/TRBV12-4	TGTGCCAGCATGAAGGACAGTTTAAGAGCTTCAAACACCGGGGAGCTGTTTTTT	CASMKDSLRASNTGELFF
13	-	-	TRBJ1-1	TRBV10-3	TGTGCCATCAGTGAGGTGGGGGAAACTGAAGCTTTCTTT	CAISEVGETEAFF
14	-	few	TRBJ2-7	TRBV7-2	TGTGCCAGCAGCCGCAACCGGGAGACCTACGAGCAGTACTTC	CASSRNRETYEQYF
14	-	few	TRBJ2-7	TRBV12-3/TRBV12-4	TGTGCCAGCAGTTTCGGAATATGGGGCTACGAGCAGTACTTC	CASSFGIWGYEQYF
12	TRBD1	-	TRBJ2-1	TRBV20-1	TGCAGTGCTAGGCCAGGGGGTTTTGAGCAGTTCTTC	CSARPGGFEQFF
14	-	-	TRBJ2-3	TRBV7-9	TGTGCCAGCAGCGACGGTGTGATAACAGATACGCAGTATTTT	CASSDGVITDTQYF
13	-	few	TRBJ1-1	TRBV12-3/TRBV12-4	TGTGCCAGCATCTCCCAAGGAGTCACTGAAGCTTTCTTT	CASISQGVTEAFF
13	-	many	TRBJ1-1	TRBV5-1	TGCGCCAGCACCCCGGACAAGAACACTGAAGCTTTCTTT	CASTPDKNTEAFF
15	-	few	TRBJ1-1	TRBV7-2	TGTGCCAGCAGGAGGGGGGGAATAATGAACACTGAAGCTTTCTTT	CASRRGGIMNTEAFF
13	-	many	TRBJ1-4	TRBV7-2	TGTGCCAGCACTCTTAGTAGGGGGGAAAAACTGTTTTTT	CASTLSRGEKLFF
19	TRBD2	-	TRBJ2-1	TRBV12-5	TGTGCTAGTGGTGGCATGTCAGGACTAGCGGGAGGATCATACAATGAGCAGTTCTTC	CASGGMSGLAGGSYNEQFF